Below, 32 T cell receptor beta chains from the same sample are listed, as sequenced in a study of cytomegalovirus exposure and HLA in healthy donors. Amplification used 60 Vbeta primers and 13 Jbeta primers. Repertoires were generated with immunoSEQ multiplex PCR, while TCRdb's copy carries only in-frame clones and drops some. This sample has around 150,000 clones, with just under 65% found just once. The sample taken for sequencing was PBMCs. These receptors were taken from an older woman in good health and CMV-seropositive.

This clone has just a few counts. V usage is TRBV27 and J usage is TRBJ2-7, with 8 bases lining up with TRBD2. The CDR3 is 16 amino acids. V gave up 2 bases and J gave up 3 bases; unmatched junction bases: 9. Germline V gene data show CDR1 as MNHEY and CDR2 as SMNVEV (reference sequence). CDR3 sequence (DNA): TGTGCCAGCAGTTTAACCCTGACTAGCGTCCGCTACGAGCAGTACTTC. Its translation is CASSLTLTSVRYEQYF.

The V gene is TRBV4-2, the J gene TRBJ1-5; TRBD1 is a possible D gene (5 bases). Germline lookup yields CDR1 LGHNA and CDR2 YNFKEQ. The CDR3 length is 15 residues. V gave up 4 bases and J gave up 3 bases, with 13 bases separating them. The CDR3 region is CASSLPGRDNQPQHF. The CDR3 coding sequence is TGTGCCAGCAGCCTCCCGGGCAGGGACAATCAGCCCCAGCATTTT.

The chain links TRBV10-3 to TRBJ1-1; TRBD1 agrees at 8 bases. Germline V gene lookup returns CDR1 ENHRY and CDR2 SYGVKD. The V gene end was trimmed by 6 bases and the J gene end by 0 bases; junction bases not matched to a gene: 12. This CDR3 spans 17 amino acids. This CDR3 is CAIRPDRTGRLNTEAFF. For the CDR3, the DNA is TGTGCCATCAGACCTGATCGGACAGGGCGTCTGAACACTGAAGCTTTCTTT.

The genes are TRBV9 and TRBJ2-2; TRBD2 aligns across 12 bases. Germline CDR1 and CDR2: SGDLS and YYNGEE. This CDR3 contains 15 residues. Trimming removed 3 bases from V and 5 bases from J; junction bases left unmatched: 2. The CDR3 reads CASSAGLAGTGELFF. The CDR3 DNA reads as TGTGCCAGCAGCGCAGGACTAGCGGGAACCGGGGAGCTGTTTTTT.

This chain uses TRBV7-2 with TRBJ2-2; possibly TRBD1 for D (5 bases). Trimming cost V 0 bases and J 5 bases, with 7 bases left between them. The CDR3 is 14 residues long. CDR1 is SGHTA and CDR2 is FQGNSA in the germline V gene. The CDR3 DNA is TGTGCCAGCAGCTTAGCGGCAGGGACCGGGGAGCTGTTTTTT. Amino acid sequence: CASSLAAGTGELFF.

This rearrangement joins TRBV9 to TRBJ2-1, with TRBD1 matching over 7 bases. The CDR3 length is 13 residues. The V segment lost 4 bases and the J segment 6 bases; nucleotides outside the gene matches: 4. Germline CDR1 SGDLS, CDR2 YYNGEE. CDR3 loop: CASSLTGLNEQFF. The CDR3, as DNA: TGTGCCAGCAGCTTGACAGGGCTCAATGAGCAGTTCTTC.

The chain links TRBV5-6 to TRBJ2-7, with unresolved D. Per germline, CDR1 SGHDT and CDR2 YYEEEE. CDR3 length: 16 amino acids. Between the trimmed V and J ends, which lost 0 bases and 3 bases, there was a span of 16 bases. The CDR3 here is CASSLVSPSGLYEQYF. The CDR3 bases are TGTGCCAGCAGCTTGGTTAGCCCCAGTGGCCTCTACGAGCAGTACTTC.

This clone has only a few counts. V is TRBV11-2 and J is TRBJ1-1, with D possibly matching TRBD1 (6 bases). The V gene lost 4 bases and the J gene lost 8 bases, with 17 bases spanning the gap. From germline, CDR1 is SGHAT and CDR2 FQNNGV. This CDR3 is built from 14 residues. CDR3 loop: CASSSSQGRAEAFF. In nucleotides, the CDR3 is TGTGCCAGCAGCTCCAGCCAGGGGAGAGCCGAAGCTTTCTTT.

The V and J genes are TRBV18 and TRBJ2-1; unclear D gene. Germline V lookup: CDR1 KGHSH, CDR2 LQKENI. The CDR3 length is 13 residues. Deletions cut 0 bases from V and 9 bases from J, with 9 bases between. The DNA of the CDR3 is TGTGCCAGCTCACCACCGAGCGCGAGTGAGCAGTTCTTC. It translates to CASSPPSASEQFF.

This clone was seen only a few times. The rearrangement links TRBV27 to TRBJ2-1, with 7 bases lining up with TRBD2. V shed 5 bases, J shed 4 bases, and the junction held 11 bases outside the gene matches. The CDR3 spans 16 residues. The germline V gene has CDR1 MNHEY and CDR2 SMNVEV (reference sequence). CDR3 bases: TGTGCCAGCAGTGACCCCTCGAGCGGGACTTACAATGAGCAGTTCTTC. Translated, it gives CASSDPSSGTYNEQFF.

The V call is TRBV2, the J call TRBJ2-5; 7 nucleotides match TRBD1. The germline CDR1 and CDR2 sequences are SNHLY and FYNNEI. The CDR3 sequence is 17 residues long. Losses at the gene ends were 0 bases for V and 2 bases for J; bases not matched to a gene: 9. The DNA for the CDR3 is TGTGCCAGCAGTGAAGCGCTTCGTACAGGGGAACAAGAGACCCAGTACTTC. This gives the protein CASSEALRTGEQETQYF.

The J gene is TRBJ2-1, the V gene TRBV6-1; TRBD2 matches at 9 bases. Unmatched junction bases numbered 14, after V lost 7 bases and J lost 10 bases. Per the germline V gene, CDR1 is MNHNS and CDR2 is SASEGT. The CDR3 extends over 15 amino acids. CDR3 in DNA: TGTGCCAGCAAGGGGCGGGAGGGCCTGGGGGCAGAGCAGTTCTTC. This translates into CASKGREGLGAEQFF.

The chain combines TRBV29-1 with TRBJ2-5; D is possibly TRBD1 (6 bases). The CDR3 length is 13 residues. Trimming took 6 bases from V and 11 from J, leaving 22 bases between them. The germline CDR1 and CDR2 sequences are SQVTM and ANQGSEA. The CDR3 DNA sequence: TGCAGCGTGTCTCAGGGGATTGTGGGTGAGCAGTACTTC. This encodes CSVSQGIVGEQYF. Combining the CDR3 with reference TRBV29-1 and TRBJ2-5 gives the whole variable domain SAVISQKPSRDICQRGTSLTIQCQVDSQVTMMFWYRQQPGQSLTLIATANQGSEATYESGFVIDKFPISRPNLTFSTLTVSNMSPEDSSIYLCSVSQGIVGEQYFGPGTRLLVL.

The V gene is TRBV4-1, the J gene TRBJ1-2; 9 nucleotides line up with TRBD1. The trim removed 0 bases at V and 4 bases at J, leaving 6 bases unmatched. CDR1 is MGHRA, CDR2 YSYEKL, per germline. There are 16 residues in the CDR3. The CDR3 loop reads CASSQDQDRGGYGYTF. The CDR3 nucleotides are TGCGCCAGCAGCCAAGATCAGGACAGGGGTGGCTATGGCTACACCTTC.

This chain joins TRBV19 and TRBJ1-2; D is unresolved. Trimming took 3 bases from V and 2 from J, leaving 7 bases between them. The CDR3 covers 13 residues. CDR1 and CDR2 from the germline V gene are LNHDA and SQIVND (reference sequence). The CDR3 sequence is CASSIPGNYGYTF. The DNA of the CDR3 is TGTGCCAGTAGTATCCCGGGGAACTATGGCTACACCTTC.

As regards this clone: Other DNA sequences in this specimen translate into the identical CDR3. The chain recombines TRBV5-6 with TRBJ1-5; 7 bases match TRBD1. The germline CDR1 and CDR2 sequences are SGHDT and YYEEEE. The V segment lost 4 bases and the J segment 0 bases; nucleotides outside the gene matches: 7. The CDR3 loop spans 16 amino acids. The CDR3 here is CASSLRTGYSNQPQHF. Written as DNA, the CDR3 is TGTGCCAGCAGCCTACGGACAGGTTATAGCAATCAGCCCCAGCATTTT.

The chain links TRBV7-6 to TRBJ2-5; 9 nucleotides line up with TRBD2. Germline-derived CDR1 and CDR2 are SGHVS and FNYEAQ. CDR3 size: 16 residues. V lost 2 bases and J lost 5; bases outside the gene matches: 9. The CDR3 spells CASSLNGAGGPETQYF. CDR3 in DNA: TGTGCCAGCAGCTTAAACGGGGCGGGAGGGCCTGAGACCCAGTACTTC.

V gene TRBV2 combines with J gene TRBJ2-3, with D unclear. The CDR3 is made up of 11 amino acids. V gave up 5 bases and J gave up 2 bases, with 2 bases separating them. Germline V gene data show CDR1 as SNHLY and CDR2 as FYNNEI. CDR3 region: CASSLTDTQYF. The CDR3 region has the DNA TGTGCCAGCAGTCTCACAGATACGCAGTATTTT.

V usage is TRBV11-2 and J usage is TRBJ1-3; D unclear. Trimming left V 3 bases short and J 4 bases short, with 16 bases between. There are 16 residues in the CDR3. The germline V gene encodes CDR1 SGHAT and CDR2 FQNNGV. The CDR3, as DNA: TGTGCCAGCAGCTTTAGAGGTAGTTTGGCGGGAAACACCATATATTTT. Protein sequence: CASSFRGSLAGNTIYF.

This sequence joins TRBV2 and TRBJ2-7; D is unclear. The V gene lost 4 bases and the J gene lost 3 bases, with 4 bases spanning the gap. CDR3 length: 11 amino acids. Germline V CDR1 and CDR2: SNHLY, FYNNEI. DNA for the CDR3: TGTGCCAGCAGTGCCCACTACGAGCAGTACTTC. Protein sequence: CASSAHYEQYF.

J is TRBJ2-2 and V is TRBV28; TRBD2 matches at 11 bases. Germline lookup yields CDR1 MDHEN and CDR2 SYDVKM. Trimming at V came to 6 bases and at J to 1 base, leaving 13 bases not matched to a gene. This CDR3 is built from 19 residues. The CDR3 here is CASSETWGSGRVNTGELFF. The CDR3 bases are TGTGCCAGCAGCGAAACCTGGGGTAGCGGGAGGGTGAACACCGGGGAGCTGTTTTTT.

The chain joins TRBV4-3 to TRBJ2-5; TRBD2 matches 10 bases. Germline V gene lookup returns CDR1 LGHNA and CDR2 YSLEER. The CDR3 length is 18 residues. The V gene end was trimmed by 1 base and the J gene end by 4 bases; junction bases not matched to a gene: 12. CDR3 DNA: TGCGCCAGCAGCCAAGGGCAGGCCAGCGGGAGGGCCGTAGAGACCCAGTACTTC. Encoded protein: CASSQGQASGRAVETQYF.

This clone was seen only a few times. V usage is TRBV19 and J usage is TRBJ1-2; TRBD1 might be the D (5 bases). V was cut by 3 bases and J by 6 bases, with 11 bases left in between. Germline assignment: CDR1 LNHDA and CDR2 SQIVND (reference sequence). The CDR3 totals 13 residues. The CDR3 nucleotides read TGTGCCAGTAGTATGGAGGGGACTGATGGCTACACCTTC. It translates to CASSMEGTDGYTF.

In this sample, this clone turned up once. A junction end diverges from the germline sequence, so it may reflect a read error. Other nucleotide sequences in the sample specify the same CDR3. The chain has TRBV4-3 and TRBJ2-5; TRBD1 is a possible D gene (5 bases). The CDR3 is made up of 16 amino acids. Germline V gene data show CDR1 as LGHNA and CDR2 as YSLEER. CDR3: CASSQDFPGPQETQYF. CDR3 in DNA: TGCGCCAGCAGCCAAGATTTCCCAGGGCCCCAAGAAACCCAGTACTTC.

The sample holds a few counts of this clone. The chain recombines TRBV28 with TRBJ2-1, with D perhaps TRBD1 (5 bases). CDR1 and CDR2 (germline): MDHEN, SYDVKM. Trimming removed 5 bases from V and 7 bases from J, with 9 bases in between. There are 12 residues in the CDR3. CDR3 loop: CASSITGNEQFF. The CDR3 nucleotides are TGTGCCAGCAGTATCACAGGAAATGAGCAGTTCTTC. Full variable domain (rest looked up from reference TRBV28 and TRBJ2-1): DVKVTQSSRYLVKRTGEKVFLECVQDMDHENMFWYRQDPGLGLRLIYFSYDVKMKEKGDIPEGYSVSREKKERFSLILESASTNQTSMYLCASSITGNEQFFGPGTRLTVL.

The rearrangement uses TRBV30 and TRBJ2-3; 10 positions agree with TRBD2. The junction had 11 bases not matched to a gene; V was cut back by 5 bases and J by 0 bases. The germline gives CDR1 GTSNPN, CDR2 SVGIG (reference sequence). The CDR3 totals 17 residues. CDR3 protein: CAWGRGAGGLSTDTQYF. CDR3 bases: TGTGCCTGGGGCCGGGGAGCGGGAGGGCTGAGCACAGATACGCAGTATTTT.

The chain uses TRBV28 and TRBJ1-1; 10 bases are a match to TRBD1. From germline, CDR1 is MDHEN and CDR2 SYDVKM. With 6 bases clipped from V and 3 bases from J, the junction kept 7 bases outside the gene matches. The CDR3 length is 15 residues. The CDR3 spells CASRARQGADTEAFF. CDR3 in DNA: TGTGCCAGCAGAGCTCGACAGGGGGCTGACACTGAAGCTTTCTTT.

Only a few counts were recorded for this clone. The chain recombines TRBV6-6 with TRBJ1-4; 10 positions match TRBD1. Germline V CDR1 and CDR2: MNHNY, SVGAGI (reference sequence). CDR3 length equals 16 residues. V was clipped by 4 bases and J by 0 bases; unmatched bases: 2. In DNA form, the CDR3 reads TGTGCCAGCAGTTGGACAGGGGGGGCAACTAATGAAAAACTGTTTTTT. Amino acids: CASSWTGGATNEKLFF.

The chain recombines TRBV28 with TRBJ2-7, with a tentative D call TRBD2 (7 bases). The CDR3 contains 17 residues. The V end was cut by 0 bases, the J end by 5 bases, with 20 bases between. Germline V CDR1 and CDR2: MDHEN, SYDVKM. The DNA of the CDR3 is TGTGCCAGCAGTTTATGGGGCTGGGGGCGGGAGCTTGACGAGCAGTACTTC. This gives the protein CASSLWGWGRELDEQYF.

This chain uses TRBV7-9 with TRBJ1-2; perhaps TRBD1 as D (5 bases). CDR3 length equals 14 residues. The V gene's germline CDR1 is SEHNR and CDR2 FQNEAQ (reference sequence). The V and J ends lost 4 bases and 7 bases respectively, with 16 bases between them. This CDR3 is CASSSRGGESGYTF. The CDR3 DNA reads as TGTGCCAGCAGCTCCCGGGGGGGGGAGTCTGGCTACACCTTC.

The genes are TRBV13 and TRBJ2-3; the D gene is possibly TRBD1 (6 bases). The germline V and J ends were trimmed by 5 bases and 0 bases, with 15 bases remaining between them. CDR3 length: 16 amino acids. The germline gives CDR1 PRHDT, CDR2 FYEKMQ (reference sequence). CDR3 amino acids: CASSIRGGISTDTQYF. Written as DNA, the CDR3 is TGTGCCAGCAGCATTCGAGGGGGTATCAGCACAGATACGCAGTATTTT.

J is TRBJ2-1 and V is TRBV9; 10 bases match TRBD2. CDR1 is SGDLS, CDR2 YYNGEE, per germline. V shed 4 bases, J shed 5 bases, and the junction held 6 bases outside the gene matches. The CDR3 is 15 residues long. CDR3 amino acids: CASSPRTSGNNEQFF. The CDR3 DNA reads TGTGCCAGCAGCCCCCGGACTAGCGGAAACAATGAGCAGTTCTTC. Combining the CDR3 with reference TRBV9 and TRBJ2-1 gives the whole variable domain DSGVTQTPKHLITATGQRVTLRCSPRSGDLSVYWYQQSLDQGLQFLIQYYNGEERAKGNILERFSAQQFPDLHSELNLSSLELGDSALYFCASSPRTSGNNEQFFGPGTRLTVL.